The 26 T cell receptor beta chains presented below share a single source sample, sequenced in a study of vaccination and CD4 T cells after COVID-19. Treatment defined: roughly 10-day PBMC culture with coronavirus spike peptide pools or control peptides (ViraFEST assay). Cultured CD4+ T cell DNA underwent sequencing with the Oncomine TCR Beta short-read assay. TCRdb re-analysed the PCR reads in MiXCR, keeping a single row per CDR3 protein. Of some 15,000 distinct CDR3 sequences in the sample, less than 70% were seen once. The antigens of these receptors remain unknown. The material sequenced was CD4+ T cells from blood, cultured in vitro, taken before SARS-CoV-2 vaccination. These receptors originate from a human donor who had recovered from COVID-19.

This clonotype was found a few times. The genes are TRBV29-1 and TRBJ2-3, with TRBD2 matching 12 bases. After removal of 7 bases from V and 0 bases from J, the junction contained 8 bases not matched to a gene. The length of the CDR3 is 16 residues. Germline CDR1 SQVTM, CDR2 ANQGSEA. CDR3 nucleotide sequence: TGCAGCGCCCTACTAGCGGGGGGAGCTAGCACAGATACGCAGTATTTT. It yields the protein CSALLAGGASTDTQYF.

This clonotype has a single count. The chain carries TRBV6-1 and TRBJ2-7, with 8 bases fitting TRBD1. Germline V gene sequence: CDR1 MNHNS, CDR2 SASEGT. This CDR3 is built from 15 residues. J lost 5 bases, V lost 5 bases, and 11 bases had no gene match. CDR3 DNA sequence: TGTGCCAGCAGTAGGGGACGGCCAGGGGGCCACGAGCAGTACTTC. Translated: CASSRGRPGGHEQYF.

V and J are TRBV3-1 and TRBJ1-2; D possibly corresponds to TRBD1 (6 bases). The germline V gene has CDR1 LGHDT and CDR2 YNNKEL (reference sequence). The V gene lost 0 bases and the J gene lost 3 bases, with 8 bases spanning the gap. The CDR3 runs to 14 residues. The chain's CDR3 is CASSQDRGDYGYTF. DNA for the CDR3: TGTGCCAGCAGCCAAGACAGGGGCGACTATGGCTACACCTTC.

The chain employs TRBV2 and TRBJ2-3; 14 bases agree with TRBD2. The CDR3 loop spans 15 amino acids. The junction had 5 bases not matched to a gene; V was cut back by 6 bases and J by 6 bases. Per germline, CDR1 SNHLY and CDR2 FYNNEI. The CDR3 protein is CASRRLAGGTDTQYF. Written as DNA, the CDR3 is TGTGCCAGCAGGAGACTAGCGGGAGGGACTGATACGCAGTATTTT.

The J gene is TRBJ1-1, the V gene TRBV20-1; D might be TRBD1 (6 bases). Per the germline V gene, CDR1 is DFQATT and CDR2 is SNEGSKA (reference sequence). Deletions cut 1 base from V and 3 bases from J, with 15 bases between. This CDR3 has 15 residues. The CDR3 DNA follows: TGCAGTGCTAGAGTGGCGCAGGGGCCTGACACTGAAGCTTTCTTT. Its translation is CSARVAQGPDTEAFF.

The gene calls are TRBV27 and TRBJ1-6, with 9 bases aligning to TRBD1. The CDR3 is 16 amino acids. The junction had 5 bases not matched to a gene; V was cut back by 5 bases and J by 3 bases. Germline V gene data show CDR1 as MNHEY and CDR2 as SMNVEV (reference sequence). DNA for the CDR3: TGTGCCAGCAGTCTCGGGACAGGGAGCTATAATTCACCCCTCCACTTT. This sequence encodes CASSLGTGSYNSPLHF.

The V call is TRBV5-1, the J call TRBJ2-7; 7 nucleotides line up with TRBD1. From germline, CDR1 is SGHRS and CDR2 YFSETQ. Trimming cost V 4 bases and J 4 bases; bases outside gene matches: 17. The CDR3 is 17 amino acids. DNA of the CDR3: TGCGCCAGCAGCGAACCCCTTTCGACAGGGATCGGGTACGAGCAGTACTTC. It specifies CASSEPLSTGIGYEQYF.

The chain recombines TRBV2 with TRBJ2-3; no clear D gene. This CDR3 is built from 15 residues. With 2 bases removed from V and 1 base from J, the gap between germline ends came to 10 bases. In germline, CDR1 is SNHLY, CDR2 FYNNEI. As DNA, the CDR3 is TGTGCCAGCAGTGAATTAAATCGCCGCACAGATACGCAGTATTTT. Its protein product is CASSELNRRTDTQYF.

CDR3 bases: TGTGCCACCAGCAGAGATGCTAGACTAGCAGTTCATGAGCAGTTCTTC. Translated: CATSRDARLAVHEQFF. The rearrangement uses TRBV15 and TRBJ2-1; TRBD2 matches at 7 bases. The germline V gene has CDR1 LNHNV and CDR2 YYDKDF (reference sequence). The J segment lost 8 bases and the V segment lost 0 bases, leaving 10 bases of the junction unmatched. This CDR3 comprises 16 residues.

The chain links TRBV11-3 to TRBJ2-7, with 15 bases identical to TRBD2. This CDR3 has 17 amino acids. The trim removed 4 bases at V and 7 bases at J, leaving 11 bases unmatched. Germline V gene data show CDR1 as SGHNT and CDR2 as YENEEA. DNA of the CDR3: TGTGCCAGCAGCTCGGGACTAGCGGGGGGACTTACGCTGGAGCAGTACTTC. As protein: CASSSGLAGGLTLEQYF.

The gene calls are TRBV27 and TRBJ2-1; the match to TRBD2 covers 7 bases. Germline V gives CDR1 MNHEY, CDR2 SMNVEV (reference sequence). Unmatched junction bases numbered 9, after V lost 6 bases and J lost 1 base. The CDR3 covers 16 residues. CDR3 coding DNA: TGTGCCAGCAGAGGGACTAACCCTAAATCCTACAATGAGCAGTTCTTC. Protein sequence: CASRGTNPKSYNEQFF.

The rearrangement uses TRBV7-2 and TRBJ2-5, with TRBD2 identical over 7 bases. Germline V gene sequence: CDR1 SGHTA, CDR2 FQGNSA. V was pared by 5 bases and J by 5 bases, with 8 bases of the junction left unmatched. This CDR3 contains 14 residues. In DNA form, the CDR3 reads TGTGCCAGCAGCCCCCGGACTAGAGTTGAGACCCAGTACTTC. Protein product: CASSPRTRVETQYF.

This clonotype has just a few counts. This chain links TRBV6-1 with TRBJ1-2; perhaps TRBD1 as D (5 bases). Trimming stripped 4 bases from V and 3 bases from J, with 6 bases between. Germline CDR1 and CDR2: MNHNS and SASEGT. The CDR3 contains 12 residues. CDR3 coding DNA: TGTGCCAGCAGTGGGGGGGACTATGGCTACACCTTC. It codes for CASSGGDYGYTF.

The chain employs TRBV7-6 and TRBJ1-3; no clear D. The V gene's germline CDR1 is SGHVS and CDR2 FNYEAQ. The CDR3 extends over 18 amino acids. Trimming shortened V by 4 bases and J by 0 bases, and 19 bases separated the two germline ends. The CDR3 region has the DNA TGTGCCAGCAGCTCAACCGCCATCCAGAGTTTCTCTGGAAACACCATATATTTT. Translation gives CASSSTAIQSFSGNTIYF. Together with reference TRBV7-6 and TRBJ1-3, the CDR3 gives the full variable domain: GAGVSQSPRYKVTKRGQDVALRCDPISGHVSLYWYRQALGQGPEFLTYFNYEAQQDKSGLPNDRFSAERPEGSISTLTIQRTEQRDSAMYRCASSSTAIQSFSGNTIYFGEGSWLTVV.

The chain links TRBV7-9 to TRBJ1-4; D might be TRBD1 (5 bases). Deletions cut 5 bases from V and 3 bases from J, with 16 bases between. The CDR3 spans 16 residues. Per germline, CDR1 SEHNR and CDR2 FQNEAQ (reference sequence). The CDR3 loop reads CASSTGVRGPNEKLFF. CDR3 nucleotides: TGTGCCAGCAGCACCGGGGTGCGGGGCCCTAATGAAAAACTGTTTTTT.

The chain couples TRBV2 to TRBJ2-1; 13 nucleotides match TRBD2. Germline loops: CDR1 SNHLY, CDR2 FYNNEI. Trimming removed 6 bases from V and 10 bases from J; junction bases left unmatched: 12. The CDR3 runs 16 residues. As DNA, the CDR3 is TGTGCCAGCAGCCACCCGGGACTAGCGGGATTGGGCGAGCAGTTCTTC. Translated: CASSHPGLAGLGEQFF.

The DNA for the CDR3 is TGTGCCAGCAACCCCTCGACAGGGGCGAACACTGAAGCTTTCTTT. Protein product: CASNPSTGANTEAFF. The J gene is TRBJ1-1, the V gene TRBV7-9; 8 bases fit TRBD1. CDR1 is SEHNR, CDR2 FQNEAQ, per germline (reference sequence). V shed 7 bases, J shed 1 base, and the junction held 8 bases outside the gene matches. The CDR3 sequence is 15 residues long.

This clonotype appeared once. The DNA of the CDR3 is TGCGCCAGCAGCCAGTTTGGGAGAGGGACCAATCCGGGGGCTTTCTTT. Translation gives CASSQFGRGTNPGAFF. V gene TRBV4-1 combines with J gene TRBJ1-1, with a possible D match to TRBD1 (5 bases). Per the germline V gene, CDR1 is MGHRA and CDR2 is YSYEKL. This CDR3 has 16 amino acids. V shed 3 bases and J shed 11 bases, with 25 bases lying between them.

This clonotype was found a few times. This rearrangement joins TRBV20-1 to TRBJ1-2; D is possibly TRBD1 (5 bases). Trimming removed 3 bases from V and 5 bases from J, with 22 bases in between. This CDR3 is 16 amino acids long. CDR1 is DFQATT, CDR2 SNEGSKA, per germline (reference sequence). CDR3 residues: CSASPEWDRGAYGYTF. The CDR3 coding sequence is TGCAGTGCTAGCCCAGAGTGGGACCGAGGAGCTTATGGCTACACCTTC.

This clonotype is a singleton in its sample. The chain employs TRBV7-2 and TRBJ2-5; 8 bases align to TRBD1. Germline loops: CDR1 SGHTA, CDR2 FQGNSA. This CDR3 region has 16 residues. V lost 3 bases to trimming and J lost 3 bases; unmatched junction nucleotides: 9. CDR3 sequence (DNA): TGTGCCAGCAGCTTGACGGTGTGGACAGGGAAAGAGACCCAGTACTTC. Translation gives CASSLTVWTGKETQYF.

The V gene is TRBV19, the J gene TRBJ2-5, with unresolved D. V lost 5 bases and J 4 bases, leaving 11 bases between the germline ends. The CDR3 consists of 13 residues. Germline values: CDR1 LNHDA, CDR2 SQIVND (reference sequence). The CDR3 sequence: CASSYVGGETQYF. In DNA, the CDR3 is TGTGCCAGTAGTTACGTTGGCGGAGAGACCCAGTACTTC.

The J gene is TRBJ2-1, the V gene TRBV19, with 10 bases fitting TRBD2. The V segment lost 6 bases and the J segment 8 bases; nucleotides outside the gene matches: 10. The germline V gene encodes CDR1 LNHDA and CDR2 SQIVND (reference sequence). The CDR3 length is 15 residues. In DNA form, the CDR3 reads TGTGCCAGTAGCCCAGGGGTAGCGGGAGGCCATGAGCAGTTCTTC. Its translation: CASSPGVAGGHEQFF. The full variable domain, rest sourced from reference TRBV19 and TRBJ2-1, is DGGITQSPKYLFRKEGQNVTLSCEQNLNHDAMYWYRQDPGQGLRLIYYSQIVNDFQKGDIAEGYSVSREKKESFPLTVTSAQKNPTAFYLCASSPGVAGGHEQFFGPGTRLTVL.

This clonotype has just a few counts. The rearrangement links TRBV5-6 to TRBJ2-1; 7 positions agree with TRBD2. V lost 0 bases, J lost 7 bases, and 7 bases stayed unmatched. There are 15 residues in the CDR3. Germline V gives CDR1 SGHDT, CDR2 YYEEEE. CDR3 sequence: CASSLEWDGRNEQFF. The CDR3 nucleotides are TGTGCCAGCAGCTTGGAGTGGGACGGGAGGAATGAGCAGTTCTTC.

The genes are TRBV24-1 and TRBJ2-5; no firm D call. Trimming took off 4 bases at V and 3 bases at J, with 11 bases between the two ends. The CDR3 contains 14 residues. Looked up from germline, CDR1 is KGHDR and CDR2 is SFDVKD. The CDR3 here is CATSDPRWEETQYF. Here the CDR3 DNA reads TGTGCCACCAGTGACCCCCGTTGGGAAGAGACCCAGTACTTC.

This clonotype was found a few times. The V call is TRBV20-1, the J call TRBJ1-1; TRBD1 might be the D (5 bases). Germline V gene data show CDR1 as DFQATT and CDR2 as SNEGSKA (reference sequence). With 5 bases removed from V and 5 bases from J, the gap between germline ends came to 6 bases. The CDR3 has 10 residues. CDR3 sequence (DNA): TGCAGTGCTTGGGGGACTGAAGCTTTCTTT. This translates into CSAWGTEAFF.

This clonotype was observed a handful of times. The rearrangement links TRBV7-2 to TRBJ2-1, with 8 bases aligning to TRBD2. The CDR3 runs to 16 residues. V lost 1 base to trimming and J lost 9 bases; unmatched junction nucleotides: 11. Germline-derived CDR1 and CDR2 are SGHTA and FQGNSA. CDR3: CASSLVFGGAGIEQFF. In DNA, the CDR3 is TGTGCCAGCAGCTTAGTTTTCGGGGGGGCCGGGATTGAGCAGTTCTTC.